These T cell receptor beta chains were read from a single sample in a study of early T cells in non-severe SARS-CoV-2 infection. Each CDR3 protein is one row after TCRdb ran MiXCR on the 5' RACE reads. Here the sample spans over 95,000 distinct CDR3 sequences, around a sixth being singletons. The material sequenced was whole blood. These TCRs come from an adult who was a healthcare worker with PCR-confirmed SARS-CoV-2 infection or an uninfected control (not recorded which). Both conserved end residues are part of each CDR3. Fields, in order: V gene, clone size, J gene, CDR3 length, D gene, CDR3 DNA, CDR3 protein. A D gene is named only where the DNA matches it firmly. The size entry is marked missing in some rows and otherwise reads once, few, many or a size class.

>TRBV20-1|many|TRBJ2-7|11|-
TGCAGTCAAGGGTCCTCCTACGAGCAGTACTTC
CSQGSSYEQYF
>TRBV5-4|many|TRBJ2-7|13|TRBD1
TGTGCCAGCAGCAAGGGACAGGTCTACGAGCAGTACTTC
CASSKGQVYEQYF
>TRBV7-2|few|TRBJ2-3|12|-
TGTGCCAGCAGCTTTTCGACCCATACGCAGTATTTT
CASSFSTHTQYF
>TRBV30|few|TRBJ1-1|12|-
TGTGCCTGGAGGCAGGGGAACACTGAAGCTTTCTTT
CAWRQGNTEAFF
>TRBV6-6|many|TRBJ1-1|13|-
TGTGCCAGCAGTTACTCGATCAGCACTGAAGCTTTCTTT
CASSYSISTEAFF
>TRBV18|few|TRBJ2-3|16|TRBD1
TGTGCCAGCTCACCCCGGACAGGGGTCTCGACAGATACGCAGTATTTT
CASSPRTGVSTDTQYF
>TRBV19|many|TRBJ2-5|15|-
TGTGCCAGTAGTACAAGGATGAACTATGAAGAGACCCAGTACTTC
CASSTRMNYEETQYF
>TRBV9|-|TRBJ1-1|14|-
TGTGCCAGCACCTTAGAGGATAGTGGGACTGAAGCTTTCTTT
CASTLEDSGTEAFF
>TRBV7-2|-|TRBJ2-3|17|TRBD2
TGTGCCAGCAGCTTAAGATCCCGAGCGGGGGCCTCAGATACGCAGTATTTT
CASSLRSRAGASDTQYF
>TRBV29-1|few|TRBJ2-4|13|-
TGCAGCGTTTCTGAGGGGCAGGGAAACATTCAGTACTTC
CSVSEGQGNIQYF
>TRBV19|few|TRBJ2-7|13|-
TGTGCCAGTAGTACCCTACAGGGCTACGAGCAGTACTTC
CASSTLQGYEQYF
>TRBV7-8|few|TRBJ1-2|16|-
TGTGCCAGCAGCCCACCTTTTGGCACATCCGTCTATGGCTACACCTTC
CASSPPFGTSVYGYTF
>TRBV28|-|TRBJ2-1|14|TRBD1
TGTGCCAGCAGTTTCCGGACAGGGGCTTCTGAGCAGTTCTTC
CASSFRTGASEQFF
>TRBV28|-|TRBJ2-3|16|-
TGTGCCAGCAGTTTACTTAGCGATTCCAGCACAGATACGCAGTATTTT
CASSLLSDSSTDTQYF
>TRBV19|few|TRBJ1-6|12|-
TGTGCCAGTACCCACGGGGGGTCACCCCTCCACTTT
CASTHGGSPLHF
>TRBV29-1|few|TRBJ2-5|12|-
TGCAGCCAGGGCCTACTAGGGGAGACCCAGTACTTC
CSQGLLGETQYF
>TRBV7-9|few|TRBJ2-6|18|TRBD1
TGTGCCAGCAGCCCCGTGCGGGACAGGGGTTCTGGGGCCAACGTCCTGACTTTC
CASSPVRDRGSGANVLTF
>TRBV29-1|once|TRBJ1-1|14|-
TGCAGCGCCTCCCCTAGGACGGTGAACACTGAAGCTTTCTTT
CSASPRTVNTEAFF
>TRBV6-6|few|TRBJ2-7|16|TRBD2
TGTGCCAGCAGTTACTCGATACTAGCGGGAGGGGACGAGCAGTACTTC
CASSYSILAGGDEQYF
>TRBV11-2|-|TRBJ2-1|13|-
TGTGCCAGCAGCTTTCGACAAGTCAATGAGCAGTTCTTC
CASSFRQVNEQFF
>TRBV5-4|few|TRBJ1-1|14|-
TGTGCCAGCAGCTTGATATCGGGAGGAACTGAAGCTTTCTTT
CASSLISGGTEAFF
>TRBV2|-|TRBJ1-2|13|-
TGTGCCAGCAGTGAAGACAGGGAGAATGGCTACACCTTC
CASSEDRENGYTF
>TRBV12-3/TRBV12-4|many|TRBJ1-1|14|-
TGTGCCAGCAGTAGGAGGGTTGAGGACACTGAAGCTTTCTTT
CASSRRVEDTEAFF
>TRBV4-1|many|TRBJ2-2|12|-
TGCGCCAGCACGGCGGGCACCGGGGAGCTGTTTTTT
CASTAGTGELFF
>TRBV19|-|TRBJ2-3|12|-
TGTGCCAGTTCAGGGGTCGCAGATACGCAGTATTTT
CASSGVADTQYF
>TRBV7-9|-|TRBJ2-7|15|TRBD1
TGTGCCAGCAGCCTGACAGGGCAAACGGCCTACGAGCAGTACTTC
CASSLTGQTAYEQYF
>TRBV6-5|few|TRBJ1-1|15|-
TGTGCCAGCAGTCCCCGGGCCTGGGAGTACACTGAAGCTTTCTTT
CASSPRAWEYTEAFF